This passage covers 5 T cell receptor beta chains from one sample sequenced in a study of OX40 agonist ivuxolimab in advanced cancers. The table came from immunoSEQ multiplex PCR; TCRdb's copy has only in-frame clones and leaves some out. This repertoire shows 65,000 to 90,000 clones, roughly 85% found once; its top ten account for approximately 0.63%. The starting material was CD4+ or CD8+ T cells sorted from blood, obtained in a trial of the OX40 agonist ivuxolimab. All receptors come from an adult with an advanced solid tumor such as melanoma, head and neck, liver or kidney cancer.

The V gene is TRBV7-8, the J gene TRBJ2-7, with D maybe TRBD1 (6 bases). Germline loops: CDR1 SGHVS, CDR2 FQNEAQ. V shed 5 bases and J shed 3 bases, with 8 bases lying between them. CDR3 length equals 12 residues. DNA for the CDR3: TGTGCCAGCAGCCAAGGGGGCTACGAGCAGTACTTC. It codes for CASSQGGYEQYF.

The rearrangement links TRBV18 to TRBJ1-1; 9 nucleotides line up with TRBD1. The germline CDR1 and CDR2 sequences are KGHSH and LQKENI. The CDR3 has 18 amino acids. The V and J ends lost 2 bases and 4 bases, in that order; junction bases with no gene match: 14. The CDR3 region has the DNA TGTGCCAGCTCACCAGAAGGACAGGGGCCGCCGGGGGTCACTGAAGCTTTCTTT. Its protein is CASSPEGQGPPGVTEAFF.

The V gene is TRBV7-2, the J gene TRBJ1-4; possibly TRBD1 for D (5 bases). Deletions cut 5 bases from V and 8 bases from J, with 24 bases between. Germline lookup yields CDR1 SGHTA and CDR2 FQGNSA. CDR3 length: 17 amino acids. The CDR3 sequence is CASSPLPTGGDGEKLFF. The CDR3 DNA is TGTGCCAGCAGCCCCCTCCCTACCGGCGGGGACGGGGAAAAACTGTTTTTT.

The V gene is TRBV18, the J gene TRBJ2-2; 7 bases are a match to TRBD1. This CDR3 comprises 15 residues. Per the germline V gene, CDR1 is KGHSH and CDR2 is LQKENI. V lost 5 bases to trimming and J lost 3 bases; unmatched junction nucleotides: 6. The DNA for the CDR3 is TGTGCCAGCTCAATTCGGGACAGTTACACCGGGGAGCTGTTTTTT. This translates into CASSIRDSYTGELFF.

In this sample, this clone turned up once. V and J are TRBV4-2 and TRBJ2-5, with a tentative D call TRBD2 (6 bases). V lost 4 bases to trimming and J lost 5 bases, with 23 bases between them. Per germline, CDR1 LGHNA and CDR2 YNFKEQ. The CDR3 covers 17 residues. This CDR3 reads CASSRTLDLGRGETQYF. The DNA of the CDR3 is TGTGCCAGCAGCCGCACCTTAGACTTGGGGCGGGGTGAGACCCAGTACTTC.